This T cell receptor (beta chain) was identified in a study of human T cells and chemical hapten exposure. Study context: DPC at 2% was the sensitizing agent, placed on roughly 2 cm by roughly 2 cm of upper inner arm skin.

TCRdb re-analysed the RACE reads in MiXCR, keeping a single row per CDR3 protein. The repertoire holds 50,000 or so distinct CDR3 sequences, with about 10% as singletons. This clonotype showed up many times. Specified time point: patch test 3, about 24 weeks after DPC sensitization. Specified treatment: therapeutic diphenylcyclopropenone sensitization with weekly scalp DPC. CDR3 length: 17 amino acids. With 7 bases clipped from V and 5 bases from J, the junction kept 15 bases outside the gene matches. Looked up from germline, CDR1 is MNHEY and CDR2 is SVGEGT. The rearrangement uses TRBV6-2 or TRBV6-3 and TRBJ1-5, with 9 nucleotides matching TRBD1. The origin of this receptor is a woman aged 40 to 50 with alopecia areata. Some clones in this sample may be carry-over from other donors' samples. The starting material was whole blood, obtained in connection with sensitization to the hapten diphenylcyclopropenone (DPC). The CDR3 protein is CASTQRGDRVDYQPQHF. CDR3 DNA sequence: TGTGCCAGCACCCAACGGGGGGACAGGGTAGATTATCAGCCCCAGCATTTT.